The rows below give T cell receptor beta chains drawn from one sample of a study of monozygotic twins with inflammatory bowel disease. TCRdb reprocessed the 5' RACE reads; each CDR3 protein has one entry and no DNA is given. The sample data list just over 300,000 distinct CDR3 sequences. Sequencing used blood. The receptor set was obtained from a human donor with ulcerative colitis or Crohn's disease, or a healthy co-twin of an affected twin (not recorded which). Both conserved end residues are part of each CDR3.

TRBV29-1	14	TRBJ2-1	CSVLPWTGDNEQFF
TRBV7-2	15	TRBJ2-5	CASRDTIRAGETQYF
TRBV5-1	13	TRBJ1-1	CASSHPDRPEAFF
TRBV20-1	13	TRBJ1-5	CSARVAGLGPQHF
TRBV6-5	14	TRBJ2-3	CASSYAEGTDTQYF
TRBV19	14	TRBJ1-2	CASSVTQGYNGYTF
TRBV2	15	TRBJ1-5	CASSVRQGNNQPQHF
TRBV20-1	12	TRBJ2-7	CSAGTYPIEQYF
TRBV3-1	16	TRBJ1-5	CASSQSTGNSNQPQHF
TRBV7-9	14	TRBJ2-7	CASSQAIFGYEQYF
TRBV7-8	13	TRBJ1-1	CASHWGQKTEAFF
TRBV5-1	14	TRBJ2-7	CASSPRSGDYEQYF
TRBV24-1	14	TRBJ1-5	CATSDHRAQQPQHF
TRBV5-1	18	TRBJ2-7	CASSTAKTAYESSYEQYF
TRBV27	13	TRBJ2-7	CASSPGLAGEQYF
TRBV5-4	17	TRBJ1-6	CASSLAWRGGNNSPLHF
TRBV12-3/TRBV12-4	16	TRBJ1-6	CASSPGQRLYNSPLHF
TRBV19	15	TRBJ2-2	CASSLSPVPTGELFF
TRBV4-3	15	TRBJ1-5	CASSHTPTGGEPQHF
TRBV7-2	16	TRBJ1-5	CASSLGIAYSNQPQHF
TRBV20-1	13	TRBJ1-2	CSALGGFNYGYTF
TRBV12-3/TRBV12-4	16	TRBJ1-1	CASSSRQGRMNTEAFF
TRBV7-9	14	TRBJ2-3	CASQPGNLADTQYF
TRBV5-6	16	TRBJ2-7	CASSRTSGGRSYEQYF
TRBV3-1	12	TRBJ1-1	CASSQDTYWAFF
TRBV20-1	15	TRBJ2-7	CSARDLGGFAYEQYF
TRBV20-1	11	TRBJ1-5	CSASGVQPQHF
TRBV5-5	14	TRBJ1-1	CASSAPGLGTEAFF
TRBV4-3	15	TRBJ1-5	CASSQGAGPNQPQHF
TRBV20-1	14	TRBJ2-7	CSARLGVLAYEQYF
TRBV7-2	15	TRBJ1-6	CASSLERVPNSPLHF
TRBV7-2	14	TRBJ2-7	CASSPRMGLYEQYF
TRBV10-3	13	TRBJ2-7	CAISVDRAGEQYF
TRBV19	12	TRBJ1-1	CASNRGFTEAFF
TRBV5-1	15	TRBJ2-3	CASSFSSGPPDTQYF
TRBV7-3	14	TRBJ2-3	CASRGAGDTDTQYF
TRBV7-2	16	TRBJ2-3	CASSSQSPIAADTQYF
TRBV7-8	15	TRBJ1-2	CASSHPGQGIYGYTF
TRBV7-9	14	TRBJ2-5	CASREGGGQETQYF
TRBV7-3	14	TRBJ1-1	CASSLNPTDTEAFF
TRBV15	14	TRBJ2-7	CATSRDRGAYEQYF
TRBV5-6	17	TRBJ2-3	CASSLIPWGGDTDTQYF
TRBV3-1	14	TRBJ2-7	CASSPWTGYGEQYF
TRBV7-8	16	TRBJ2-1	CASSLGLAGWVDEQFF
TRBV5-1	14	TRBJ2-3	CASSLSGDEDTQYF
TRBV7-9	15	TRBJ2-7	CASSRTGVESYEQYF
TRBV7-2	15	TRBJ1-4	CASRKGGGHNEKLFF
TRBV4-3	16	TRBJ2-2	CASSHGGGSNTGELFF
TRBV11-3	16	TRBJ2-3	CASSTGAGGWVDTQYF